These 32 T cell receptor beta chains originate from one sample sequenced in a study of shared clonotypes between healthy human individuals. Only CD45RO-negative cells positively selected for CCR7 counted as naive CD8 cells, so terminally differentiated effector memory CD45RA+ cells were excluded. TCRdb keeps only in-frame clones here, not all; method: immunoSEQ multiplex PCR. Of about 750,000 clones in the sample, 80% to 95% were seen once. Specimen: naive CD8+ T cells sorted from blood. The receptor source for this set is a man aged 30 to 39 in good health.

Remarks on this clone: At the DNA level, this CDR3 is encoded by other sequences in the same sample as well. The chain couples TRBV11-2 to TRBJ2-7; TRBD2 agrees at 11 bases. The germline CDR1 and CDR2 sequences are SGHAT and FQNNGV. The CDR3 runs 15 residues. Unmatched junction bases numbered 4, after V lost 3 bases and J lost 3 bases. CDR3 in amino acids: CASSFGTSGHYEQYF. The CDR3 nucleotides read TGTGCCAGCAGCTTCGGGACTAGCGGACACTACGAGCAGTACTTC.

Turning to this clone: With a much larger clone just one base away, this may be a read error. Other DNA sequences in this sample translate to the same CDR3. CDR3 sequence: CASSLLGYEQYF. CDR3 sequence (DNA): TGTGCCAGCAGTTTATTGGGCTACGAGCAGTACTTC. The chain employs TRBV28 and TRBJ2-7; D remains unclear. With 1 base removed from V and 3 bases from J, the gap between germline ends came to 4 bases. This CDR3 spans 12 amino acids. Germline values: CDR1 MDHEN, CDR2 SYDVKM.

The V gene is TRBV29-1, the J gene TRBJ2-3; 11 bases are a match to TRBD2. CDR3 length: 19 amino acids. CDR1 is SQVTM, CDR2 ANQGSEA, per germline. J gave up 0 bases and V 1 base, and 12 bases lay outside the gene matches. CDR3 coding DNA: TGCAGCGTTGAAGGAGTTATTTTAGCGGGAGGGAGTAGCACAGATACGCAGTATTTT. Translating it yields CSVEGVILAGGSSTDTQYF.

The chain combines TRBV27 with TRBJ2-5; 8 bases agree with TRBD1. J was trimmed by 6 bases and V by 6 bases; bases with no gene match: 3. CDR3 length: 12 amino acids. Germline assignment: CDR1 MNHEY and CDR2 SMNVEV (reference sequence). Here the CDR3 DNA reads TGTGCCAGCAGCCGACAGGGGAAGACCCAGTACTTC. This translates into CASSRQGKTQYF.

The J gene is TRBJ2-7, the V gene TRBV10-3; D perhaps matches TRBD1 (6 bases). The V end lost 7 bases, the J end lost 3 bases, and 13 bases lay between the germline ends. Per germline, CDR1 ENHRY and CDR2 SYGVKD. The CDR3 runs to 13 residues. Here the CDR3 DNA reads TGTGCCATCAAAGGGGACACACACTACGAGCAGTACTTC. Its protein product is CAIKGDTHYEQYF.

This clone has more than one count but fewer than ten. Here the CDR3 DNA reads TGTGCCAGCGGTGTGGGGACTGCAGTCAATCAGCCCCAGCATTTT. It codes for CASGVGTAVNQPQHF. This sequence joins TRBV9 and TRBJ1-5; D might be TRBD1 (5 bases). Looked up from germline, CDR1 is SGDLS and CDR2 is YYNGEE. This CDR3 is 15 amino acids long. The V and J ends lost 7 bases and 3 bases respectively, with 17 bases between them.

The CDR3 loop is CASSSPGQNTGELFF. The DNA for the CDR3 is TGTGCCAGCAGCTCTCCGGGACAGAACACCGGGGAGCTGTTTTTT. V usage is TRBV7-6 and J usage is TRBJ2-2; D might be TRBD1 (6 bases). This CDR3 is 15 amino acids long. Trimming took off 4 bases at V and 1 base at J, with 10 bases between the two ends. Per the germline V gene, CDR1 is SGHVS and CDR2 is FNYEAQ. Drawing the rest from reference TRBV7-6 and TRBJ2-2, the complete variable domain is GAGVSQSPRYKVTKRGQDVALRCDPISGHVSLYWYRQALGQGPEFLTYFNYEAQQDKSGLPNDRFSAERPEGSISTLTIQRTEQRDSAMYRCASSSPGQNTGELFFGEGSRLTVL.

The V gene is TRBV6-5, the J gene TRBJ2-7; D gene unclear. The V gene lost 2 bases and the J gene lost 2 bases, with 10 bases spanning the gap. CDR1 is MNHEY, CDR2 SVGAGI, per germline. The CDR3 is made up of 14 amino acids. This CDR3 reads CASSYRAPTYEQYF. The CDR3 DNA is TGTGCCAGCAGTTACCGCGCGCCTACCTACGAGCAGTACTTC.

The chain employs TRBV19 and TRBJ2-7, with D perhaps matching TRBD1 or TRBD2 (6 bases each). Between the trimmed V and J ends, which lost 7 bases and 1 base, there was a span of 14 bases. This CDR3 spans 14 amino acids. Germline V CDR1 and CDR2: LNHDA, SQIVND (reference sequence). The CDR3 nucleotides are TGTGCCAGTACAGCAGGGGACTCATCCTACGAGCAGTACTTC. Translated: CASTAGDSSYEQYF.

The chain is built from TRBV4-1 and TRBJ2-7, with D perhaps matching TRBD1 or TRBD2 (5 bases each). CDR1 is MGHRA and CDR2 is YSYEKL in the germline V gene. The CDR3 consists of 18 residues. V dropped 1 base and J dropped 5 bases, with 24 bases sitting between them. CDR3 DNA: TGCGCCAGCAGCCAAGTTGACATGGGATTTACCGGGGCCAACGAGCAGTACTTC. Its protein is CASSQVDMGFTGANEQYF.

The CDR3 DNA reads as TGTGCCAGCAGCTTTCGGACTAGCGGAAATACTCCGAACACCGGGGAGCTGTTTTTT. Encoded protein: CASSFRTSGNTPNTGELFF. The V gene is TRBV9, the J gene TRBJ2-2, with 10 nucleotides matching TRBD2. Germline CDR1 reads SGDLS; CDR2 reads YYNGEE. The J segment lost 0 bases and the V segment lost 4 bases, leaving 12 bases of the junction unmatched. The CDR3 extends over 19 amino acids.

V usage is TRBV10-3 and J usage is TRBJ2-2; the match to TRBD1 covers 8 bases. The CDR3 extends over 16 amino acids. V lost 0 bases and J lost 6; bases outside the gene matches: 6. Germline V CDR1 and CDR2: ENHRY, SYGVKD. DNA of the CDR3: TGTGCCATCAGTGAGTCGATGACAGGGGTCGCCGGGGAGCTGTTTTTT. It is translated as CAISESMTGVAGELFF.

This chain uses TRBV5-6 with TRBJ2-3; maybe TRBD2 (6 bases). This CDR3 has 14 residues. CDR1 SGHDT and CDR2 YYEEEE come from the germline V gene. Trimming left V 6 bases short and J 3 bases short, with 14 bases between. CDR3 protein: CASNRDLGTDTQYF. DNA for the CDR3: TGTGCCAGCAACCGGGACTTGGGGACAGATACGCAGTATTTT.

The J gene is TRBJ2-7, the V gene TRBV27; 11 nucleotides align to TRBD2. This CDR3 is 15 amino acids long. V lost 8 bases and J lost 0; bases outside the gene matches: 6. Germline-derived CDR1 and CDR2 are MNHEY and SMNVEV (reference sequence). The CDR3 sequence: CASGELAGDSYEQYF. The CDR3 bases are TGTGCCAGCGGAGAACTAGCGGGAGACTCCTACGAGCAGTACTTC.

The genes are TRBV10-1 and TRBJ2-7; D might be TRBD2 (5 bases). Germline CDR1 reads WNHNN; CDR2 reads SYGVQD (reference sequence). The V end lost 3 bases, the J end lost 6 bases, and 15 bases lay between the germline ends. The CDR3 length is 14 residues. CDR3 sequence reads: CASSEKERASEQYF. For the CDR3, the DNA is TGCGCCAGCAGTGAAAAAGAGAGGGCCTCCGAGCAGTACTTC.

CDR3 sequence reads: CARSLPAGGSYEQYF. As DNA, the CDR3 is TGTGCCAGAAGCTTGCCAGCGGGAGGGTCTTACGAGCAGTACTTC. The chain employs TRBV5-3 and TRBJ2-7, with 10 nucleotides matching TRBD2. TRBV5-3 is marked as an open reading frame, function uncertain. V dropped 1 base and J dropped 4; count of bases not matched to a gene: 5. The CDR3 loop spans 15 amino acids.

The chain is built from TRBV7-9 and TRBJ1-3; tentatively, D is TRBD1 (6 bases). This CDR3 is built from 17 residues. The V and J ends lost 1 base and 0 bases respectively, with 13 bases between them. Germline CDR1 and CDR2: SEHNR and FQNEAQ (reference sequence). CDR3 bases: TGTGCCAGCAGCTTAGAGGGGGATAGGAGCTCTGGAAACACCATATATTTT. It codes for CASSLEGDRSSGNTIYF.

This clone has a single count. V and J are TRBV27 and TRBJ1-4; a possible D gene is TRBD1 (6 bases). V was cut by 5 bases and J by 7 bases, with 17 bases left in between. CDR1 and CDR2 (germline): MNHEY, SMNVEV (reference sequence). The CDR3 is 15 amino acids. The CDR3 nucleotides are TGTGCCAGCAGTGCCTCCGGGGGGCTGGGTGAAAAACTGTTTTTT. Residues: CASSASGGLGEKLFF.

The rearrangement joins TRBV27 to TRBJ2-7; perhaps TRBD2 as D (5 bases). Germline CDR1 reads MNHEY; CDR2 reads SMNVEV (reference sequence). Trimming took off 0 bases at V and 6 bases at J, with 9 bases between the two ends. The CDR3 sequence is 13 residues long. The CDR3 DNA reads as TGTGCCAGCAGTTTATCATCCGCGGGCGAGCAGTACTTC. Protein: CASSLSSAGEQYF.

The chain joins TRBV28 to TRBJ2-7; D may be TRBD1 (6 bases). Germline V lookup: CDR1 MDHEN, CDR2 SYDVKM. Trimming removed 7 bases at V and 2 bases at J, with 12 bases between. The length of the CDR3 is 13 residues. CDR3 amino acids: CASTPQGPYEQYF. The CDR3 DNA follows: TGTGCCAGCACACCACAGGGCCCCTACGAGCAGTACTTC.

V is TRBV27 and J is TRBJ2-3; the D is unclear. V dropped 3 bases and J dropped 2 bases, with 6 bases sitting between them. Germline V CDR1 and CDR2: MNHEY, SMNVEV (reference sequence). The CDR3 is 13 residues long. CDR3 sequence (DNA): TGTGCCAGCAGTTTTGGGTACACAGATACGCAGTATTTT. This gives the protein CASSFGYTDTQYF.

The chain uses TRBV10-3 and TRBJ2-3; tentatively, D is TRBD1 (6 bases). Trimming took 1 base from V and 3 from J, leaving 20 bases between them. Germline V gene lookup returns CDR1 ENHRY and CDR2 SYGVKD. The CDR3 totals 18 residues. This chain's CDR3 is CAISEYPRDTHGTDTQYF. The CDR3 nucleotides are TGTGCCATCAGTGAGTACCCCCGGGACACCCACGGGACAGATACGCAGTATTTT.

The rearrangement uses TRBV14 and TRBJ2-1; D uncertain. The CDR3 is 15 amino acids. Germline V CDR1 and CDR2: SGHDN, FVKESK. The V end lost 0 bases, the J end lost 4 bases, and 10 bases lay between the germline ends. CDR3 in amino acids: CASSQDRGNYNEQFF. CDR3 coding DNA: TGTGCCAGCAGCCAAGATCGTGGTAATTACAATGAGCAGTTCTTC.

The rearrangement joins TRBV5-1 to TRBJ2-7, with a weak D call TRBD2 (5 bases). V was shortened by 1 base and J by 3 bases, with 14 bases between the two germline ends. Germline V CDR1 and CDR2: SGHRS, YFSETQ. The length of the CDR3 is 15 residues. CDR3 nucleotide sequence: TGCGCCAGCAGCTTGCGGTCAGACGGGAACTACGAGCAGTACTTC. Amino acids: CASSLRSDGNYEQYF.

Here the CDR3 reads CSVEGQGAGYGYTF. CDR3 DNA sequence: TGCAGCGTTGAGGGACAGGGCGCGGGTTATGGCTACACCTTC. The chain combines TRBV29-1 with TRBJ1-2; TRBD1 matches at 9 bases. The J segment lost 5 bases and the V segment lost 3 bases, leaving 7 bases of the junction unmatched. This CDR3 contains 14 residues. Germline lookup yields CDR1 SQVTM and CDR2 ANQGSEA.

The chain joins TRBV28 to TRBJ2-7; D gene ambiguous. Germline V lookup: CDR1 MDHEN, CDR2 SYDVKM. The CDR3 is 16 residues long. Trimming stripped 1 base from V and 0 bases from J, with 13 bases between. In DNA form, the CDR3 reads TGTGCCAGCAGTTTATCATGGGCGGTGAGCTCCTACGAGCAGTACTTC. As protein: CASSLSWAVSSYEQYF.

The chain joins TRBV7-9 to TRBJ2-7, with unresolved D. The V gene lost 3 bases and the J gene lost 3 bases, with 9 bases spanning the gap. The CDR3 is 13 residues long. Per germline, CDR1 SEHNR and CDR2 FQNEAQ (reference sequence). Written as DNA, the CDR3 is TGTGCCAGCAGCTTGGGCGGTTACTACGAGCAGTACTTC. Protein: CASSLGGYYEQYF.

The V gene is TRBV7-9, the J gene TRBJ2-7, with TRBD2 identical over 9 bases. The CDR3 is 15 residues long. V gave up 7 bases and J gave up 5 bases; unmatched junction bases: 12. Germline CDR1 and CDR2: SEHNR and FQNEAQ (reference sequence). This CDR3 is CASTSGTSSLDEQYF. CDR3 coding DNA: TGTGCCAGCACCTCAGGGACTAGCTCCTTAGACGAGCAGTACTTC. The full variable domain, completed using reference TRBV7-9 and TRBJ2-7, is DTGVSQNPRHKITKRGQNVTFRCDPISEHNRLYWYRQTLGQGPEFLTYFQNEAQLEKSRLLSDRFSAERPKGSFSTLEIQRTEQGDSAMYLCASTSGTSSLDEQYFGPGTRLTVT.

V gene TRBV30 combines with J gene TRBJ2-3; D is unclear. This CDR3 is built from 12 residues. The V end was cut by 3 bases, the J end by 8 bases, with 12 bases between. CDR1 is GTSNPN, CDR2 SVGIG, per germline (reference sequence). The CDR3 DNA is TGTGCCTGGAGCGCCCTAAACCCTACGCAGTATTTT. This gives the protein CAWSALNPTQYF. The entire variable domain, with the rest obtained from reference TRBV30 and TRBJ2-3, is as follows: SQTIHQWPATLVQPVGSPLSLECTVEGTSNPNLYWYRQAAGRGLQLLFYSVGIGQISSEVPQNLSASRPQDRQFILSSKKLLLSDSGFYLCAWSALNPTQYFGPGTRLTVL.

This clone appeared once. The chain employs TRBV5-8 and TRBJ2-7; D possibly matches TRBD1 or TRBD2 (5 bases each). The CDR3 spans 16 residues. Trimming left V 0 bases short and J 1 base short, with 14 bases between. Germline V lookup: CDR1 SGHTS, CDR2 YDEGEE. The CDR3 DNA sequence: TGTGCCAGCAGCTTGGGGGACGTTGCGCCTTCCTACGAGCAGTACTTC. Residues: CASSLGDVAPSYEQYF.

CDR3 protein: CASSSDRAGENEQFF. CDR3 nucleotides: TGTGCCAGCAGCTCGGACAGGGCTGGCGAAAATGAGCAGTTCTTC. The rearrangement links TRBV5-4 to TRBJ2-1; 8 nucleotides match TRBD1. The CDR3 has 15 residues. After removal of 3 bases from V and 7 bases from J, the junction contained 9 bases not matched to a gene. The germline V gene encodes CDR1 SGHNT and CDR2 YYREEE (reference sequence).

The CDR3 is CASSFPASYNEQFF. CDR3 nucleotide sequence: TGTGCCAGCAGTTTCCCAGCTTCCTACAATGAGCAGTTCTTC. The V call is TRBV27, the J call TRBJ2-1; D ambiguous. The CDR3 is 14 amino acids. V lost 3 bases, J lost 1 base, and 7 bases lay in between. CDR1 and CDR2 (germline): MNHEY, SMNVEV (reference sequence).